The 18 T cell receptor beta chains below were found in one sample sequenced in a study of blood T cell repertoires in COVID-19. Measured with immunoSEQ multiplex PCR; TCRdb has only the in-frame clones, and not every one. There are around 180,000 clones in the sample; roughly nine tenths occur only once, and 2.1% lies in the top ten. Material: peripheral blood. The receptors originated from a man in his 70s with active or convalescent COVID-19.

The chain links TRBV12-5 to TRBJ2-2, with TRBD1 matching over 7 bases. V trimming: 6 bases; J trimming: 2 bases; junction bases outside the gene matches: 3. The CDR3 consists of 14 residues. The germline V gene encodes CDR1 LGHNT and CDR2 FRNRAP. The CDR3 DNA sequence: TGTGCTAGTGGACGACAGGGTAACACCGGGGAGCTGTTTTTT. It specifies CASGRQGNTGELFF.

The chain recombines TRBV15 with TRBJ2-6, with 7 bases lining up with TRBD1. J gave up 2 bases and V 5 bases, and 0 bases lay outside the gene matches. The CDR3 sequence is 14 residues long. In germline, CDR1 is LNHNV, CDR2 YYDKDF (reference sequence). The CDR3 bases are TGTGCCACCAGCCAGGGGGCTGGGGCCAACGTCCTGACTTTC. Its translation: CATSQGAGANVLTF.

The CDR3 loop is CASSGQGNQPQHF. For the CDR3, the DNA is TGTGCCAGCTCAGGACAGGGCAATCAGCCCCAGCATTTT. The V gene is TRBV7-2, the J gene TRBJ1-5; 7 nucleotides match TRBD1. After removal of 8 bases from V and 2 bases from J, the junction contained 3 bases not matched to a gene. The CDR3 extends over 13 amino acids. Germline-derived CDR1 and CDR2 are SGHTA and FQGNSA.

The chain recombines TRBV11-2 with TRBJ1-5; 9 bases line up with TRBD1. This CDR3 spans 15 amino acids. Germline lookup yields CDR1 SGHAT and CDR2 FQNNGV. Trimming cost V 3 bases and J 4 bases; bases outside gene matches: 4. In DNA form, the CDR3 reads TGTGCCAGCAGCTTCGGACAGGGGTCGAATCAGCCCCAGCATTTT. It yields the protein CASSFGQGSNQPQHF. Looking up the rest from reference TRBV11-2 and TRBJ1-5 gives the full variable domain: EAGVAQSPRYKIIEKRQSVAFWCNPISGHATLYWYQQILGQGPKLLIQFQNNGVVDDSQLPKDRFSAERLKGVDSTLKIQPAKLEDSAVYLCASSFGQGSNQPQHFGDGTRLSIL.

V is TRBV6-5 and J is TRBJ1-3; 7 nucleotides line up with TRBD1. The V gene end was trimmed by 6 bases and the J gene end by 2 bases; junction bases not matched to a gene: 4. There are 14 residues in the CDR3. Looked up from germline, CDR1 is MNHEY and CDR2 is SVGAGI. In DNA form, the CDR3 reads TGTGCCAGCAGGACAACAGGGGCTGGAAACACCATATATTTT. It translates to CASRTTGAGNTIYF.

The rearrangement uses TRBV6-4 and TRBJ2-3; possibly TRBD2 for D (5 bases). The germline V and J ends were trimmed by 6 bases and 4 bases, with 14 bases remaining between them. Per the germline V gene, CDR1 is MRHNA and CDR2 is SNTAGT. There are 14 residues in the CDR3. The CDR3 DNA sequence: TGTGCCAGCAGCCACGGGGAAGCGGCAGATACGCAGTATTTT. Protein product: CASSHGEAADTQYF.

This chain connects TRBV6-5 to TRBJ2-1; 7 bases are a match to TRBD1. Germline V CDR1 and CDR2: MNHEY, SVGAGI. The CDR3 has 15 amino acids. V lost 2 bases, J lost 2 bases, and 3 bases stayed unmatched. CDR3 in amino acids: CASSYKTGPYNEQFF. Here the CDR3 DNA reads TGTGCCAGCAGTTACAAGACAGGGCCCTACAATGAGCAGTTCTTC.

The rearrangement joins TRBV5-1 to TRBJ1-3, with 9 bases matching TRBD1. Trimming removed 2 bases from V and 4 bases from J; junction bases left unmatched: 19. The CDR3 runs 20 residues. Germline loops: CDR1 SGHRS, CDR2 YFSETQ. Written as DNA, the CDR3 is TGCGCCAGCAGCTTAACAATGGGACAGGGAAAAAACTTTGCAGGAAACACCATATATTTT. Translation gives CASSLTMGQGKNFAGNTIYF.

This chain joins TRBV6-1 and TRBJ1-5; no firm D call. The CDR3 spans 14 residues. V gave up 2 bases and J gave up 4 bases, with 9 bases separating them. Per the germline V gene, CDR1 is MNHNS and CDR2 is SASEGT. The CDR3 DNA is TGTGCCAGCAGTGAAAACGGTTGGAATCAGCCCCAGCATTTT. Its protein is CASSENGWNQPQHF.

This clone was detected once. The rearrangement uses TRBV6-2 or TRBV6-3 and TRBJ2-5; tentative D call: TRBD2 (6 bases). The CDR3 length is 12 residues. Germline V gene data show CDR1 as MNHEY and CDR2 as SVGEGT. Trimming shortened V by 4 bases and J by 5 bases, and 8 bases separated the two germline ends. The CDR3 nucleotides read TGTGCCAGCAGTTTGCTAGCGGAGACCCAGTACTTC. Translated, it gives CASSLLAETQYF.

This clone was observed once. This chain links TRBV3-1 (or the pseudogene TRBV3-2) with TRBJ2-3, with a tentative D call TRBD1 (6 bases). Germline CDR1 reads LGHDT; CDR2 reads YNNKEL (reference sequence). V dropped 0 bases and J dropped 3 bases, with 16 bases sitting between them. The CDR3 sequence is 17 residues long. The CDR3 reads CASSQDFGGLVTDTQYF. CDR3 in DNA: TGTGCCAGCAGCCAAGATTTTGGGGGCCTCGTAACAGATACGCAGTATTTT.

CDR3 nucleotide sequence: TGTGCCAGCAGCCGAGAACAGGACAGGGGGCTTTATGGCTACACCTTC. Amino acid sequence: CASSREQDRGLYGYTF. The V and J genes are TRBV14 and TRBJ1-2; 11 nucleotides agree with TRBD1. Germline V gives CDR1 SGHDN, CDR2 FVKESK. The CDR3 contains 16 residues. V was clipped by 4 bases and J by 5 bases; unmatched bases: 9.

This rearrangement joins TRBV28 to TRBJ1-3; D unresolved. V dropped 3 bases and J dropped 3 bases, with 6 bases sitting between them. Germline V gene sequence: CDR1 MDHEN, CDR2 SYDVKM. The CDR3 length is 13 residues. The CDR3 nucleotides are TGTGCCAGCAGTTTGAGACTTGGAAACACCATATATTTT. The encoded protein is CASSLRLGNTIYF.

This clone was observed a single time. CDR3 in DNA: TGTGCCAATGGCGGGGGGAGCCCCCGGGCCGGACAAGGCCCATACAATGAGCAGTTCTTC. This sequence encodes CANGGGSPRAGQGPYNEQFF. V gene TRBV2 combines with J gene TRBJ2-1, with 8 bases aligning to TRBD2. Germline V lookup: CDR1 SNHLY, CDR2 FYNNEI. The CDR3 loop spans 20 amino acids. The V gene end was trimmed by 10 bases and the J gene end by 4 bases; junction bases not matched to a gene: 27.

This chain connects TRBV28 to TRBJ2-2, with 7 bases matching TRBD1. The germline V gene encodes CDR1 MDHEN and CDR2 SYDVKM. This CDR3 comprises 15 residues. Germline trimming cut 7 bases from V and 2 bases from J; bases unmatched to any gene: 7. The CDR3 region is CASTAWTGNTGELFF. CDR3 sequence (DNA): TGTGCCAGCACCGCTTGGACAGGCAACACCGGGGAGCTGTTTTTT.

This clone was observed a single time. The chain has TRBV4-1 and TRBJ2-7; 7 bases align to TRBD1. The germline V gene encodes CDR1 MGHRA and CDR2 YSYEKL. This CDR3 spans 13 amino acids. The V gene end was trimmed by 1 base and the J gene end by 3 bases; junction bases not matched to a gene: 0. The CDR3 nucleotides read TGCGCCAGCAGCCAAGGGACAGGCTACGAGCAGTACTTC. It codes for CASSQGTGYEQYF.

The rearrangement uses TRBV27 and TRBJ2-1, with 12 bases aligning to TRBD1. From germline, CDR1 is MNHEY and CDR2 SMNVEV (reference sequence). The CDR3 extends over 14 amino acids. With V trimmed by 3 bases and J by 8 bases, 2 bases remained unmatched. Here the CDR3 reads CASSLGTGGDEQFF. Written as DNA, the CDR3 is TGTGCCAGCAGTTTGGGGACAGGGGGCGATGAGCAGTTCTTC.

V is TRBV19 and J is TRBJ2-7; 15 bases match TRBD2. V lost 4 bases to trimming and J lost 0 bases; unmatched junction nucleotides: 7. The CDR3 is 18 amino acids. Germline CDR1 is LNHDA and CDR2 is SQIVND (reference sequence). The CDR3 loop is CASSTGTSGRRSSYEQYF. The CDR3 DNA sequence: TGTGCCAGTAGTACCGGGACTAGCGGGAGGCGCAGCTCCTACGAGCAGTACTTC.